This T cell receptor (beta chain) originates from a study of tumor and adjacent non-tumor tissue in lung cancer. Germline V lookup: CDR1 SGHDN, CDR2 FVKESK. CDR3 length: 12 amino acids. A modified ARM-PCR protocol with three rounds of nested PCR amplified TCRbeta. TCRdb passed the multiplex PCR reads through MiXCR, listing each CDR3 protein once. Of fewer than 120,000 distinct CDR3 sequences in the sample, about 80% were seen once. RNA was extracted from bulk tissue without any cell sorting. General observations from the study: Tumor tissue had significantly higher TCR diversity than normal lung.

The table lists this clonotype with a count of one. Its antigen remains unknown. This clone may be a read error of a much larger clone one base away. The receptor's source is a man in his 70s with non-small cell lung cancer. Sequencing input: lung tumor tissue. This sequence joins TRBV14 and TRBJ2-7; D gene unclear. As DNA, the CDR3 is TGTGTCAGCAGCCGCTCTTCGGTTGAGCAGTACTTC. Translating gives CVSSRSSVEQYF.